One TCR beta chain is described in this entry. Only in-frame clones appear in the TCRdb table, and some are missing; sequencing was by immunoSEQ multiplex PCR. Of approximately 70,000 clones detected, just over 90% appear once; the ten largest clones hold about 3%. Germline loops: CDR1 SEHNR, CDR2 FQNEAQ (reference sequence). The CDR3 is 16 amino acids. With 2 bases clipped from V and 0 bases from J, the junction kept 4 bases outside the gene matches. This sample is part of a study of T cells after somatic rescue of genetic block. The TCR was taken from a man younger than 40. This chain connects TRBV7-9 to TRBJ1-5; 7 positions agree with TRBD1. The specimen was peripheral blood mononuclear cells (PBMCs). CDR3 nucleotide sequence: TGTGCCAGCAGCTTATCAGGGACAGTTAGCAATCAGCCCCAGCATTTT. Its protein product is CASSLSGTVSNQPQHF.